The 12 T cell receptor beta chains below all came from one sample that was sequenced in a study of cytomegalovirus exposure and HLA in healthy donors. The PCR contained 60 Vbeta and 13 Jbeta primers. Some clones are missing from TCRdb's copy, which holds only in-frame ones; the method was immunoSEQ multiplex PCR. The table lists under 200,000 clones, 65% to 90% of them singletons. The specimen was PBMCs. The receptors shown here come from a human donor in good health.

CDR3 in amino acids: CATSTGRTYGNTIYF. The CDR3 DNA is TGTGCCACCAGCACAGGAAGGACTTACGGAAACACCATATATTTT. The gene calls are TRBV15 and TRBJ1-3; D gene unclear. Trimming pared 4 bases from V and 4 bases from J, leaving 14 bases between. The CDR3 runs to 15 residues. CDR1 and CDR2 (germline): LNHNV, YYDKDF (reference sequence).

This rearrangement joins TRBV25-1 to TRBJ1-4; D remains unclear. Germline-derived CDR1 and CDR2 are MGHDK and SYGVNS. Between the trimmed V and J ends, which lost 9 bases and 0 bases, there was a span of 11 bases. There are 14 residues in the CDR3. In DNA, the CDR3 is TGTGCCAGTTCCCTCGGTACAACTAATGAAAAACTGTTTTTT. Protein sequence: CASSLGTTNEKLFF.

The V gene is TRBV5-1, the J gene TRBJ1-1; 7 nucleotides align to TRBD1. Germline-derived CDR1 and CDR2 are SGHRS and YFSETQ. After removal of 4 bases from V and 6 bases from J, the junction contained 9 bases not matched to a gene. CDR3 length: 14 amino acids. In DNA form, the CDR3 reads TGCGCCAGCAGCCCTACAGGGGCAACCCCTGAAGCTTTCTTT. It is translated as CASSPTGATPEAFF.

The chain has TRBV4-1 and TRBJ1-1, with 9 bases identical to TRBD1. The germline V gene encodes CDR1 MGHRA and CDR2 YSYEKL. V lost 3 bases to trimming and J lost 4 bases; unmatched junction nucleotides: 9. This CDR3 has 16 amino acids. In nucleotides, the CDR3 is TGCGCCAGCAGCCACACCGGGACAGGGTTTTCCACTGAAGCTTTCTTT. Its protein product is CASSHTGTGFSTEAFF.

V and J are TRBV15 and TRBJ2-3, with 11 positions matching TRBD2. The CDR3 is made up of 16 amino acids. V shed 0 bases and J 3 bases; nucleotides not matched to a gene: 2. The V gene's germline CDR1 is LNHNV and CDR2 YYDKDF (reference sequence). The CDR3 DNA follows: TGTGCCACCAGCAGAGACCTAGCGGGGGGTACAGATACGCAGTATTTT. Protein sequence: CATSRDLAGGTDTQYF.

The genes are TRBV5-1 and TRBJ1-1, with unresolved D. Germline V gives CDR1 SGHRS, CDR2 YFSETQ. Trimming stripped 5 bases from V and 4 bases from J, with 15 bases between. The CDR3 runs to 14 residues. In DNA form, the CDR3 reads TGCGCCAGCAGACATCCTGAGGCTGGCACTGAAGCTTTCTTT. This encodes CASRHPEAGTEAFF.

In this sample, this clone turned up once. This chain links TRBV7-9 with TRBJ2-2; perhaps TRBD1 as D (7 bases). CDR3 length equals 15 residues. CDR1 and CDR2 (germline): SEHNR, FQNEAQ (reference sequence). V lost 4 bases to trimming and J lost 5 bases, with 14 bases between them. The CDR3 sequence is CASSSGAGGTGELFF. In DNA, the CDR3 is TGTGCCAGCAGCTCAGGGGCAGGGGGGACCGGGGAGCTGTTTTTT.

The genes are TRBV19 and TRBJ1-1, with D hard to call. The CDR3 consists of 12 residues. The ends were cut back, 7 bases at V and 6 bases at J, with 12 bases in the middle. From germline, CDR1 is LNHDA and CDR2 SQIVND (reference sequence). Written as DNA, the CDR3 is TGTGCCAGTAATTCTCTCTCCGCTGAAGCTTTCTTT. Encoded protein: CASNSLSAEAFF.

This clone was counted a few times. The J gene is TRBJ1-2, the V gene TRBV6-5; TRBD1 matches 7 bases. From germline, CDR1 is MNHEY and CDR2 SVGAGI. V was clipped by 6 bases and J by 5 bases; unmatched bases: 9. The CDR3 totals 14 residues. CDR3 DNA sequence: TGTGCCAGCAGAAAGACAGGGAGTTATTATGGCTACACCTTC. Translating it yields CASRKTGSYYGYTF.

The chain recombines TRBV6-5 with TRBJ1-5; 9 nucleotides agree with TRBD1. Per germline, CDR1 MNHEY and CDR2 SVGAGI. V shed 0 bases, J shed 6 bases, and the junction held 3 bases outside the gene matches. This CDR3 has 15 residues. The CDR3, as DNA: TGTGCCAGCAGTTACTCGGGGACAGGGATTCAGCCCCAGCATTTT. This translates into CASSYSGTGIQPQHF.

In its sample, this clone was seen a few times. The chain joins TRBV29-1 to TRBJ1-1; the D gene is possibly TRBD1 (5 bases). The CDR3 is made up of 13 amino acids. Trimming removed 5 bases at V and 5 bases at J, with 15 bases between. Germline V gene sequence: CDR1 SQVTM, CDR2 ANQGSEA. CDR3 DNA: TGCAGCGTTTGGAACGGGGGGGGGACTGAAGCTTTCTTT. This translates into CSVWNGGGTEAFF.

This clone occurred once. The CDR3 nucleotides read TGTGCCAGCAGTGATCGACAGGCGTCCTCCTATAGCAATCAGCCCCAGCATTTT. It translates to CASSDRQASSYSNQPQHF. V gene TRBV2 combines with J gene TRBJ1-5; TRBD1 is a possible D gene (6 bases). Germline V gene sequence: CDR1 SNHLY, CDR2 FYNNEI. The CDR3 extends over 18 amino acids. Trimming shortened V by 3 bases and J by 0 bases, and 18 bases separated the two germline ends.